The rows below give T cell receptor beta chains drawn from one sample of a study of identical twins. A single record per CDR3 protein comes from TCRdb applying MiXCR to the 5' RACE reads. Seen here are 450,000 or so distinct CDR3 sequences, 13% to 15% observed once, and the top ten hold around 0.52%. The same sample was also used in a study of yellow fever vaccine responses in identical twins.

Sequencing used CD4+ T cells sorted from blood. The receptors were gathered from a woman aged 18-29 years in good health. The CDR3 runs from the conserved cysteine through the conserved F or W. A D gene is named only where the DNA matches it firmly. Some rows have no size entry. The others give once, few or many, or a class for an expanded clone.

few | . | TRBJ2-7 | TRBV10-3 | TGTGCCATCAGTGAGAGAGGCTACTACGAGCAGTACTTC | CAISERGYYEQYF
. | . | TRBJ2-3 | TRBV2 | TGTGCCAGCAAGGGGGACTTCACAGATACGCAGTATTTT | CASKGDFTDTQYF
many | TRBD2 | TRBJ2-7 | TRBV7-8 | TGTGCCAGCAGCTTAGTTCCGGGAGGAGGCGCTAGGGGCGAGCAGTACTTC | CASSLVPGGGARGEQYF
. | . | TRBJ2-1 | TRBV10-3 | TGTGCCATCAGGAGGACACAGGGTAGCTCCTACAATGAGCAGTTCTTC | CAIRRTQGSSYNEQFF
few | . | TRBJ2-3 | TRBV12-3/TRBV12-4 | TGTGCCAGCAGTTTGTGGGGGGCGGGGAGCACAGATACGCAGTATTTT | CASSLWGAGSTDTQYF
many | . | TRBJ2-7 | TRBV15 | TGTGCCACCAGCAGAGCCCGGTCTGGGTACGAGCAGTACTTC | CATSRARSGYEQYF
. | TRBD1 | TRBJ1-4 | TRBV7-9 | TGTGCCAGCAGCTTAGGACAGGGATTAAATGAAAAACTGTTTTTT | CASSLGQGLNEKLFF
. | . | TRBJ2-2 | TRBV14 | TGTGCCAGCAGCCAAGAGTCGGCCGGGGAGCTGTTTTTT | CASSQESAGELFF
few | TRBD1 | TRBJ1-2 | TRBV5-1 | TGCGCCAGCAGCTATGGACAGGAGTATAATGGCTACACCTTC | CASSYGQEYNGYTF
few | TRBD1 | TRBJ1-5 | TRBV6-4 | TGTGCCAGCAGCCCGGGAGGGGACAGGGGCGGCCAGCCCCAGCATTTT | CASSPGGDRGGQPQHF
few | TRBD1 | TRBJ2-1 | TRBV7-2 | TGTGCCAGCAGCTCGGACAGGGACGACAATGAGCAGTTCTTC | CASSSDRDDNEQFF
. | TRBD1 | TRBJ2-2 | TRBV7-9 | TGTGCCGCCGACAGGGATGGGGACAAACACACCGGGGAGCTGTTTTTT | CAADRDGDKHTGELFF
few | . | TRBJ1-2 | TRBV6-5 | TGTGCCAGCAGTTACGGGGGCGCAGGGGGCTACACCTTC | CASSYGGAGGYTF
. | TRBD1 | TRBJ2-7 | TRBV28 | TGTGCCAGCCGCCTACGACAGGGGGCAACCTACGAGCAGTACTTC | CASRLRQGATYEQYF
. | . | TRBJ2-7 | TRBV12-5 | TGTGCTAGTGGTTTGTCAGGAACTCCCCACGAGCAGTACTTC | CASGLSGTPHEQYF
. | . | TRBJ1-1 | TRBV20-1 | TGCAGTGCTAGCGTACCACCAGAAGCTTTCTTT | CSASVPPEAFF
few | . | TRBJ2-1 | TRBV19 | TGTGCCAGTAGTATAGGGACACGGAATGAGCAGTTCTTC | CASSIGTRNEQFF
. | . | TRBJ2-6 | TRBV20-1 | TGCAGTGCTAGAGTCCCGTTTCATGGGGCCAACGTCCTGACTTTC | CSARVPFHGANVLTF
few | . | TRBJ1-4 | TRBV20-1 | TGCAGTGCTAGAGCTCATCTTAATCAAAAACTGTTTTTT | CSARAHLNQKLFF
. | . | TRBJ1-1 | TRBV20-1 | TGCAGTGCCACCGGGAACACTGAAGCTTTCTTT | CSATGNTEAFF
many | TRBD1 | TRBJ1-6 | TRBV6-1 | TGTGCCAGCGGGGGGACAGGGGGTTCACCCCTCCACTTT | CASGGTGGSPLHF
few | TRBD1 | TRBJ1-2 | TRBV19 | TGTGCCAGTAGTAGCGCCGGGACAGGGATCGGCTACACCTTC | CASSSAGTGIGYTF
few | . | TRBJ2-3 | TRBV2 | TGTGCCAGCAGTAGTTCTAGCGTGAGCACAGATACGCAGTATTTT | CASSSSSVSTDTQYF
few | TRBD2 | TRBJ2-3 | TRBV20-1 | TGCAGTGCTTATCCTAGCGGGAGGGACACAGATACGCAGTATTTT | CSAYPSGRDTDTQYF
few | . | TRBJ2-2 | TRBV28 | TGTGCCAGCAGTTTATCGGTGATGGGGACCCGGGAGCTGTTTTTT | CASSLSVMGTRELFF
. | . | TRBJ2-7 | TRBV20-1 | TGCAGTGCTAGAGGTGGCCAGATCTACGAGCAGTACTTC | CSARGGQIYEQYF
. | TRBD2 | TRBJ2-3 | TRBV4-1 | TGCGCCAGCAGTTCGGGACTAGCGGGGAAGTCGTCTGATACGCAGTATTTT | CASSSGLAGKSSDTQYF
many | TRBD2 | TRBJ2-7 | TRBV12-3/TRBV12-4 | TGTGCCAGCAGCCCGGGGGGGACACGGGACTACGAGCAGTACTTC | CASSPGGTRDYEQYF
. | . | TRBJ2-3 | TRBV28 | TGTGCCAGCAGTTCTCAGGGTGGGACCACAGATACGCAGTATTTT | CASSSQGGTTDTQYF
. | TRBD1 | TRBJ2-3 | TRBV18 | TGTGCCAGCTCACCTAAGGGACAGGGTCCGCAGTATTTT | CASSPKGQGPQYF
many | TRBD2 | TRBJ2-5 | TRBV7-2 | TGTGCCAGCAGCCGCGGCGGGAGTGAGACCCAGTACTTC | CASSRGGSETQYF
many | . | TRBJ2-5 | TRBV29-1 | TGCAGCGTTGGGGGAGGTAGCGGAGAGACCCAGTACTTC | CSVGGGSGETQYF
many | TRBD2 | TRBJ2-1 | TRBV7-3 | TGTGCCAGCAGCTCGGGGGGGCTCTCCTACAATGAGCAGTTCTTC | CASSSGGLSYNEQFF
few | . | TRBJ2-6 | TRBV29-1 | TGCAGCGTTGAGGGGGCGTGGGGCTCTGGGGCCAACGTCCTGACTTTC | CSVEGAWGSGANVLTF
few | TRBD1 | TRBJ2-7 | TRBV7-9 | TGTGCCAGCAGCTTAGAGGGACAGGCCTACGAGCAGTACTTC | CASSLEGQAYEQYF
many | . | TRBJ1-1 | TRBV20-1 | TGCAGTGCGGAACTCTCGGGAAACACTGAAGCTTTCTTT | CSAELSGNTEAFF